The 27 T cell receptor beta chains given below trace back to one sample, sequenced in a study of glioma-infiltrating T cells (dated by TCRdb to the mid-2010s). Sequencing relied on an Illumina MiSeq. The iRepertoire nested amplicon-rescue multiplex PCR (arm-PCR) platform was used to amplify TCR alpha and beta CDR3 regions from RNA. TCRdb reanalyzed the raw reads on its own, using fastp at Q25 for trimming and MiXCR for clone calling, and kept in-frame beta chains. Entries are consolidated by CDR3 protein sequence, retaining the most common genes and DNA. This sample gives roughly 350,000 distinct CDR3 sequences in total; around 38% of them show up just once. The top ten clonotypes cover about 12% of the sample. Source material: glioma tissue, nonneoplastic brain tissue, or PBMCs (not recorded which). These receptors came from a human donor with low-grade glioma or glioblastoma, undergoing nonglioma brain surgery, or in good health (not recorded which).

A word on this clonotype: The final CDR3 position lacks the conserved phenylalanine or tryptophan, pointing to a likely read error. J is TRBJ1-1 and V is TRBV5-1, with D possibly being TRBD1 (6 bases). Deletions cut 3 bases from V and 5 bases from J, with 20 bases between. Per germline, CDR1 SGHRS and CDR2 YFSETQ. The CDR3 length is 16 residues. This chain's CDR3 is CASSSGSTGRGTEAFS. CDR3 DNA sequence: TGCGCCAGCAGCTCCGGAAGTACAGGGAGGGGGACTGAAGCTTTCTCT.

This clonotype was picked up many times. CDR3 amino acids: CASSLLGEQYF. The CDR3 DNA follows: TGTGCCAGCAGTTTATTGGGAGAGCAGTACTTC. The chain combines TRBV28 with TRBJ2-7; D gene unclear. Between the trimmed V and J ends, which lost 1 base and 7 bases, there was a span of 5 bases. The CDR3 has 11 amino acids. Per germline, CDR1 MDHEN and CDR2 SYDVKM.

On this clonotype: Given a much more abundant clone one base away, this may be a read error. The chain links TRBV28 to TRBJ2-3, with D tentatively TRBD1 or TRBD2 (5 bases each). The CDR3 is made up of 14 amino acids. Per germline, CDR1 MDHEN and CDR2 SYDVKM. The CDR3 DNA reads as TGTTCCAGCAGTTCCCCCGCCTGGGGGGATACGCAGTATTTT. Residues: CSSSSPAWGDTQYF. The whole variable domain, remainder taken from reference TRBV28 and TRBJ2-3, is DVKVTQSSRYLVKRTGEKVFLECVQDMDHENMFWYRQDPGLGLRLIYFSYDVKMKEKGDIPEGYSVSREKKERFSLILESASTNQTSMYLCSSSSPAWGDTQYFGPGTRLTVL.

This clonotype was found a few times. The DNA of the CDR3 is TGTGCCAGCAGCTTCTTGCCCTTGGGACACTTGAACACTGAAGCTTTCTTT. Encoded protein: CASSFLPLGHLNTEAFF. The chain joins TRBV11-1 to TRBJ1-1, with a possible D match to TRBD1 (6 bases). Germline assignment: CDR1 SGHAT and CDR2 FQDESV (reference sequence). This CDR3 comprises 17 residues. V lost 3 bases and J 0 bases, leaving 17 bases between the germline ends.

This clonotype was recorded only once. One junction end disagrees with the germline gene, perhaps due to a read error. CDR3 in DNA: TGTGACAGCAGTTTAGATGGCAGGGCGGGCAATCAGCCCCAGCATTTT. It specifies CDSSLDGRAGNQPQHF. This chain uses TRBV12-3 or TRBV12-4 with TRBJ1-5; perhaps TRBD1 as D (5 bases). The CDR3 consists of 16 residues.

At least ten counts were recorded for this clonotype. The chain is built from TRBV4-1 and TRBJ2-7; 7 positions match TRBD1. This CDR3 is built from 14 residues. The trim removed 3 bases at V and 0 bases at J, leaving 2 bases unmatched. CDR1 is MGHRA and CDR2 is YSYEKL in the germline V gene. The CDR3 nucleotides are TGCGCCAGCAGCCAGGACAGGTTCTCCTACGAGCAGTACTTC. Its translation: CASSQDRFSYEQYF.

In this sample, this clonotype turned up a few times. The V gene is TRBV7-8, the J gene TRBJ1-5; possible D gene TRBD1, 6 bases. From germline, CDR1 is SGHVS and CDR2 FQNEAQ. V lost 2 bases and J 0 bases, leaving 17 bases between the germline ends. The CDR3 consists of 18 residues. CDR3: CASSLPPVGTISNQPQHF. The CDR3 DNA reads as TGTGCCAGCAGCTTACCCCCCGTGGGGACAATTAGCAATCAGCCCCAGCATTTT. The full variable domain, with the rest looked up from reference TRBV7-8 and TRBJ1-5, is GAGVSQSPRYKVAKRGQDVALRCDPISGHVSLFWYQQALGQGPEFLTYFQNEAQLDKSGLPSDRFFAERPEGSVSTLKIQRTQQEDSAVYLCASSLPPVGTISNQPQHFGDGTRLSIL.

With regard to this clonotype: The conserved phenylalanine or tryptophan normally closing the CDR3 is absent here, so this likely arose from a read error. The V and J genes are TRBV28 and TRBJ1-1, with TRBD1 matching over 10 bases. CDR3 size: 14 residues. CDR1 is MDHEN, CDR2 SYDVKM, per germline. V was pared by 7 bases and J by 5 bases, with 7 bases of the junction left unmatched. The CDR3 nucleotides are TGTGCCAGCACCGCGACAGGGGGCCGAACTGAAGCTTTCCTT. Translating gives CASTATGGRTEAFL.

Remarks on this clonotype: A much larger clonotype is one base distant, so this may be a read error. This chain uses TRBV28 with TRBJ2-7; tentatively, D is TRBD1 or TRBD2 (5 bases each). There are 15 residues in the CDR3. Germline loops: CDR1 MDHEN, CDR2 SYDVKM. The DNA for the CDR3 is TGTGTCAGCAGTCTTCCCCCGGGACGGAGCTACGAGCAGTACTTC. Its translation is CVSSLPPGRSYEQYF.

This clonotype has just a few counts. CDR3 coding DNA: TGTGCCAGCAGTTTAAGAGCGGGGCACGAGCAGTACTTC. Residues: CASSLRAGHEQYF. The chain links TRBV28 to TRBJ2-7, with TRBD2 identical over 7 bases. Germline V gene data show CDR1 as MDHEN and CDR2 as SYDVKM. V shed 2 bases and J 5 bases; nucleotides not matched to a gene: 3. The CDR3 loop spans 13 amino acids.

The chain couples TRBV15 to TRBJ2-7; D uncertain. Trimming stripped 0 bases from V and 5 bases from J, with 17 bases between. The germline CDR1 and CDR2 sequences are LNHNV and YYDKDF (reference sequence). The CDR3 has 16 amino acids. CDR3 loop: CATSRDLGSLRNEQYF. The CDR3 coding sequence is TGTGCCACCAGCAGAGATCTGGGCAGTCTAAGGAACGAGCAGTACTTC.

As regards this clonotype: Compared with germline, one end of the junction differs, possibly owing to a read error. This rearrangement joins TRBV20-1 to TRBJ2-5; D possibly corresponds to TRBD2 (5 bases). This CDR3 has 14 amino acids. Germline V gene lookup returns CDR1 DFQATT and CDR2 SNEGSKA (reference sequence). The CDR3 DNA sequence: TGCAATGCTAGAGAGGGATCGGTAGTCGGGACCCAGTACTTC. Translating gives CNAREGSVVGTQYF.

This clonotype has a single count. V gene TRBV12-3 or TRBV12-4 combines with J gene TRBJ2-7; possible D gene TRBD2, 6 bases. V lost 6 bases and J 0 bases, leaving 12 bases between the germline ends. CDR3 length: 14 residues. CDR3 residues: CASSREQSSYEQYF. The CDR3, as DNA: TGTGCCAGCAGCCGGGAGCAGAGCTCCTACGAGCAGTACTTC.

CDR3 loop: CASQPVSNTGELFF. CDR3 DNA sequence: TGTGCCAGCCAGCCAGTGTCAAACACCGGGGAGCTGTTTTTT. The rearrangement joins TRBV14 to TRBJ2-2; no clear D gene. Per germline, CDR1 SGHDN and CDR2 FVKESK. The CDR3 spans 14 residues. V gave up 8 bases and J gave up 2 bases, with 12 bases separating them.

The rearrangement links TRBV28 to TRBJ1-1; D might be TRBD1 (6 bases). Germline V gene data show CDR1 as MDHEN and CDR2 as SYDVKM. The germline V and J ends were trimmed by 6 bases and 4 bases, with 15 bases remaining between them. The CDR3 is made up of 14 amino acids. The CDR3 protein is CASREGGWSTEAFF. The CDR3 nucleotides are TGTGCCAGCAGAGAGGGGGGTTGGAGCACTGAAGCTTTCTTT.

This clonotype has just one count. This could be a read error, since a much larger clone is one nucleotide away. The J gene is TRBJ2-3, the V gene TRBV20-1, with D perhaps matching TRBD1 (5 bases). The CDR3 has 15 amino acids. CDR1 and CDR2 (germline): DFQATT, SNEGSKA (reference sequence). Written as DNA, the CDR3 is TGCAGTGCTAGAGGTCAGGACATCCTCACAGATACGCGGTATTTT. Its translation is CSARGQDILTDTRYF.

This clonotype showed up many times. V gene TRBV28 combines with J gene TRBJ2-1; D may be TRBD1 (6 bases). The CDR3 has 16 amino acids. CDR1 and CDR2 from the germline V gene are MDHEN and SYDVKM. V was shortened by 1 base and J by 0 bases, with 10 bases between the two germline ends. CDR3 amino acids: CASSLYTGSSYNEQFF. The CDR3 nucleotides are TGTGCCAGCAGTTTATATACAGGGAGCTCCTACAATGAGCAGTTCTTC.

The CDR3 here is CASSLEATYPSGNTIYF. CDR3 bases: TGTGCCAGCAGCTTAGAAGCGACGTATCCGTCTGGAAACACCATATATTTT. This chain connects TRBV7-6 to TRBJ1-3, with unresolved D. The germline CDR1 and CDR2 sequences are SGHVS and FNYEAQ. The CDR3 is 17 residues long. Trimming left V 1 base short and J 1 base short, with 14 bases between.

As for this clonotype: One base away lies a much larger clone, so this may be a sequencing read error. The gene calls are TRBV6-6 and TRBJ1-1, with a tentative D call TRBD1 (6 bases). The germline V gene encodes CDR1 MNHNY and CDR2 SVGAGI (reference sequence). The CDR3 is 15 residues long. V lost 0 bases and J 11 bases, leaving 19 bases between the germline ends. The CDR3 DNA sequence: TGTGCCAGCAGTTACTCGAGGGACACCGCGGAGAAGGCTTTCTTT. Amino acid sequence: CASSYSRDTAEKAFF.

On this clonotype itself: The junction does not match germline at one end; this may be a read error. The rearrangement joins TRBV19 to TRBJ2-1; 10 bases agree with TRBD2. The germline gives CDR1 LNHDA, CDR2 SQIVND (reference sequence). This CDR3 has 16 amino acids. The DNA of the CDR3 is TGTGCCAGTAGTAGGACTAGCGGCGCCTCCTACAGTGAGCAGTTCTTC. Translated, it gives CASSRTSGASYSEQFF.

In regard to this clonotype: One base away lies a much larger clone, so this may be a sequencing read error. This sequence joins TRBV6-1 and TRBJ2-7; 8 nucleotides line up with TRBD2. Germline V gene data show CDR1 as MNHNS and CDR2 as SASEGT. CDR3 length: 15 residues. Trimming at V came to 7 bases and at J to 2 bases, leaving 10 bases not matched to a gene. CDR3 DNA sequence: TGTGCCAGCATGGGGTCCGTCGGGAGGGCCTACGAGCAGTACTTC. Its translation is CASMGSVGRAYEQYF.

Concerning this clonotype itself: This sequence may be a read error, since a much larger clone differs from it by one base. The chain combines TRBV6-5 with TRBJ2-2; tentatively, D is TRBD1 (7 bases). The germline CDR1 and CDR2 sequences are MNHEY and SVGAGI. CDR3 size: 18 residues. The DNA of the CDR3 is TGTGCCAGCACAACCTTCCTCCCAAGACAGGGAGGCACCGGGGAGCTGCTTTTT. Encoded protein: CASTTFLPRQGGTGELLF.

This clonotype was seen at least ten times. CDR3 in DNA: TGTGCCAGCAGTAAACAGGTTAACAATCAGCCCCAGCATTTT. Translating it yields CASSKQVNNQPQHF. V gene TRBV27 combines with J gene TRBJ1-5, with D possibly being TRBD1 (5 bases). Germline CDR1 MNHEY, CDR2 SMNVEV (reference sequence). The CDR3 is 14 amino acids. The V end was cut by 5 bases, the J end by 3 bases, with 11 bases between.

This clonotype was recorded a few times. At one end, the junction sequence differs from germline, possibly due to a read error. The chain employs TRBV4-1 and TRBJ2-7; D is unclear. This CDR3 has 13 amino acids. CDR1 and CDR2 (germline): MGHRA, YSYEKL. The CDR3 reads CASSQGSAYEQYF. In nucleotides, the CDR3 is TGCGCCAGCAGCCAAGGCAGCGCCTACGAGCAGTACTTT.

Concerning this clonotype itself: This may arise from a read error, as a much more abundant clone is one base away. CDR3 region: CASGSEGEQYF. As DNA, the CDR3 is TGTGCCAGCGGGTCAGAAGGTGAGCAGTACTTC. The rearrangement uses TRBV6-2 or TRBV6-3 and TRBJ2-5, with D unclear. The CDR3 runs 11 residues. Germline values: CDR1 MNHEY, CDR2 SVGEGT. Trimming left V 8 bases short and J 11 bases short, with 15 bases between.

The rearrangement links TRBV15 to TRBJ2-7, with D tentatively TRBD1 (6 bases). This CDR3 is built from 14 residues. Germline V gene data show CDR1 as LNHNV and CDR2 as YYDKDF (reference sequence). Trimming left V 3 bases short and J 0 bases short, with 9 bases between. This CDR3 reads CATSRNRASYEQYF. The CDR3 coding sequence is TGTGCCACCAGCAGGAACAGGGCCTCCTACGAGCAGTACTTC.

For this clonotype: The missing conserved phenylalanine or tryptophan at the end of this CDR3 makes a read error likely. The chain recombines TRBV20-1 with TRBJ2-1; 8 bases align to TRBD2. This CDR3 is built from 15 residues. V lost 1 base and J lost 4; bases outside the gene matches: 6. Germline loops: CDR1 DFQATT, CDR2 SNEGSKA (reference sequence). In DNA form, the CDR3 reads TGCAGTGCTAGAGTAGCGGGAAGAAGGTACAATGAGCAGTTCCTC. It is translated as CSARVAGRRYNEQFL.